This entry concerns a single T cell receptor (beta chain). The data derive from a study of blood T cell repertoires in COVID-19. Study overall: The United States, Italy and Spain were the sources of the acute and convalescent COVID-19 samples. In each case, the material was cDNA or gDNA derived from T cells, B-cell-depleted T cells, or PBMCs.

Germline V gene lookup returns CDR1 LGHNA and CDR2 YNFKEQ. Trimming cost V 2 bases and J 8 bases; bases outside gene matches: 7. There are 16 residues in the CDR3. Original processing notes: The authors estimated nucleated cell counts from reference gene primer amplification. The protocol was immunoSEQ multiplex PCR, while the TCRdb copy is restricted to in-frame clones and leaves out a portion. V and J calls and clone size are given by that table; D and trimming were obtained from the DNA. In the table there are tens of thousands of clones, about nine tenths of which are singletons. V and J are TRBV4-2 and TRBJ2-1; 12 positions match TRBD2. The specimen was peripheral blood. The TCR comes from a man aged 40-49 years with acute or convalescent COVID-19. The CDR3, as DNA: TGTGCCAGCAGCCAATCGACTAGCGGGAGTGGTGATGAGCAGTTCTTC. Translating gives CASSQSTSGSGDEQFF.